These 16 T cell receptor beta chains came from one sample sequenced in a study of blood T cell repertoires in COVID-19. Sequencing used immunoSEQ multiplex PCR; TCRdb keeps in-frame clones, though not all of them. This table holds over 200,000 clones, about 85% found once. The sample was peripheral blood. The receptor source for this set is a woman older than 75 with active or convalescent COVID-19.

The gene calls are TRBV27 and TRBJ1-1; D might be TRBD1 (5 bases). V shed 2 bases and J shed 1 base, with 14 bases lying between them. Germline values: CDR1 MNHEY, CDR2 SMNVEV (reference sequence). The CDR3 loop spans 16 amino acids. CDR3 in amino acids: CASSLTDGHRNTEAFF. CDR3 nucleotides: TGTGCCAGCAGTTTAACGGATGGACACCGGAACACTGAAGCTTTCTTT.

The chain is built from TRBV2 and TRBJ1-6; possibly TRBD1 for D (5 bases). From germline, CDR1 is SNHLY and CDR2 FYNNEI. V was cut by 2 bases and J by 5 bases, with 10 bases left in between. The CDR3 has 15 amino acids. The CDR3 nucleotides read TGTGCCAGCAGTGAACAGGGAAGCCATAATTCACCCCTCCACTTT. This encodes CASSEQGSHNSPLHF.

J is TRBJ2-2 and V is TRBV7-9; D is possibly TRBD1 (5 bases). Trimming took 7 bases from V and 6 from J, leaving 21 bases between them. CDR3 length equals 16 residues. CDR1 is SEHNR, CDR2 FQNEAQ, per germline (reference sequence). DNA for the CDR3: TGTGCCAGCACCGGTTTAGGGGCGTGGGGTCCCGGGGAGCTGTTTTTT. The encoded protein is CASTGLGAWGPGELFF.

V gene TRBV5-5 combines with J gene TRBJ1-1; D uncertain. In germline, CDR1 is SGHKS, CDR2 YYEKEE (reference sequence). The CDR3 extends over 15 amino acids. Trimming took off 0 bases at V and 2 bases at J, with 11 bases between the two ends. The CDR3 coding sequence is TGTGCCAGCAGCTTGGTGGCAACAGCAAACACTGAAGCTTTCTTT. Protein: CASSLVATANTEAFF.

In DNA form, the CDR3 reads TGTGCCAGTAGTATAGGGGGCAGGAATCATCAGCCCCAGCATTTT. This encodes CASSIGGRNHQPQHF. The V gene is TRBV19, the J gene TRBJ1-5; possible D gene TRBD1, 5 bases. The CDR3 consists of 15 residues. Germline-derived CDR1 and CDR2 are LNHDA and SQIVND (reference sequence). V shed 1 base and J shed 5 bases, with 12 bases lying between them.

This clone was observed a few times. Written as DNA, the CDR3 is TGTGCCAGCAGCTTAAAAACAGGCTTGGTTGGCTACACCTTC. This gives the protein CASSLKTGLVGYTF. The rearrangement uses TRBV7-2 and TRBJ1-2; maybe TRBD1 (5 bases). V lost 2 bases and J lost 7, with 14 bases in between. The CDR3 length is 14 residues. Looked up from germline, CDR1 is SGHTA and CDR2 is FQGNSA.

The CDR3 protein is CASSLGGQGANEQFF. The CDR3, as DNA: TGTGCCAGCAGCTTAGGGGGACAGGGGGCGAATGAGCAGTTCTTC. The V gene is TRBV7-2, the J gene TRBJ2-1, with 12 positions matching TRBD1. The CDR3 loop spans 15 amino acids. Per the germline V gene, CDR1 is SGHTA and CDR2 is FQGNSA. The junction had 2 bases not matched to a gene; V was cut back by 1 base and J by 7 bases.

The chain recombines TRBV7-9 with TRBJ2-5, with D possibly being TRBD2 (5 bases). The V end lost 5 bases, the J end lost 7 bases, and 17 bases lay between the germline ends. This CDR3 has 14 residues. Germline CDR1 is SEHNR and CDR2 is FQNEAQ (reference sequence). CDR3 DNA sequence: TGTGCCAGCAGCCCCAGAGGGCTAGAAGGGACCCAGTACTTC. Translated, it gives CASSPRGLEGTQYF.

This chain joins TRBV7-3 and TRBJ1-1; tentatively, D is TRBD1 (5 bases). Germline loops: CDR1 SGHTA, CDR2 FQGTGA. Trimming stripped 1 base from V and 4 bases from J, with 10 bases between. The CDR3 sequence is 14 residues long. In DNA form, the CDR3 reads TGTGCCAGCAGCTTAAGACAGTCGGGCACTGAAGCTTTCTTT. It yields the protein CASSLRQSGTEAFF.

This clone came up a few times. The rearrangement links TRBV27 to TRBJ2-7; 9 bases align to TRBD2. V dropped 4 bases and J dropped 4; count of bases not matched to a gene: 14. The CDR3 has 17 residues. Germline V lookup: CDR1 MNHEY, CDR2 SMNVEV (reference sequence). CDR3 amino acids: CASSWQPDAGGSYEQYF. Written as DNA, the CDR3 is TGTGCCAGCAGTTGGCAGCCGGATGCGGGAGGGAGTTACGAGCAGTACTTC.

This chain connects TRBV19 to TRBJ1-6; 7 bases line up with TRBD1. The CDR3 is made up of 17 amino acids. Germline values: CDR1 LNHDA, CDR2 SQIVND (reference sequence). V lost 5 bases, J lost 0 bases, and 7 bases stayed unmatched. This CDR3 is CASSQQGTRSYNSPLHF. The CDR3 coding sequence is TGTGCCAGTAGTCAACAGGGGACTCGCTCCTATAATTCACCCCTCCACTTT.

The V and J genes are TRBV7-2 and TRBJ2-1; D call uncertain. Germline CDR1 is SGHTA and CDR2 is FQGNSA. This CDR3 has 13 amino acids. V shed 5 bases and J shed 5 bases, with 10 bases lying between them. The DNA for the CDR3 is TGTGCCAGCAGCATCTCACCGGACAATGAGCAGTTCTTC. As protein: CASSISPDNEQFF. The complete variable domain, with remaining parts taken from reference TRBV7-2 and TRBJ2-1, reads GAGVSQSPSNKVTEKGKDVELRCDPISGHTALYWYRQSLGQGLEFLIYFQGNSAPDKSGLPSDRFSAERTGGSVSTLTIQRTQQEDSAVYLCASSISPDNEQFFGPGTRLTVL.

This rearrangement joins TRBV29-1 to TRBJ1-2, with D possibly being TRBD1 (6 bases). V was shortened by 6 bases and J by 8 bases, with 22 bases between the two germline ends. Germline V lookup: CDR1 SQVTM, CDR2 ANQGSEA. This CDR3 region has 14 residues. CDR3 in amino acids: CSVGQRQALGGYTF. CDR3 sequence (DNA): TGCAGCGTCGGGCAAAGACAGGCCCTCGGGGGCTACACCTTC.

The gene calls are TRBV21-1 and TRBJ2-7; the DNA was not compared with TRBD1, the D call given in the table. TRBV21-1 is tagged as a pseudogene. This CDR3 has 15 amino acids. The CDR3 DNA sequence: TGTGCCAGCAGCAAAGGGGCGACAGGGGGCTGGGAGCAGTACTTC. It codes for CASSKGATGGWEQYF.

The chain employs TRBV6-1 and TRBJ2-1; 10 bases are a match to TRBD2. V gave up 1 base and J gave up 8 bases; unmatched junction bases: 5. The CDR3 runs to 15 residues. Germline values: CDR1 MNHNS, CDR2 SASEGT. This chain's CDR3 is CASSEGLAGVYEQFF. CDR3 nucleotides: TGTGCCAGCAGTGAAGGCCTAGCGGGAGTTTATGAGCAGTTCTTC.

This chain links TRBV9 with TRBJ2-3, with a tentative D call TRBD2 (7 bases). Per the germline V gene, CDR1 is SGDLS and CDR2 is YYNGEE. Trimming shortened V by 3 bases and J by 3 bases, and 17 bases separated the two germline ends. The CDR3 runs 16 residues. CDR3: CASSAPPRGLTDTQYF. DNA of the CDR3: TGTGCCAGCAGCGCCCCCCCGCGGGGGCTAACAGATACGCAGTATTTT.